This entry lists 32 T cell receptor beta chains sequenced from one sample in a study of siplizumab effects on memory and regulatory T cells (dated by TCRdb to 2018 to 2020). The library was generated by the immunoSEQ multiplex PCR assay. TCRdb obtained this table from immuneACCESS and retained in-frame rearrangements with V and J assigned. These tables miss some clones; where compared with another copy, unresolved V genes account for less than half of the shortfall, and the remainder is unexplained. Within this sample are some 110,000 clones, with over 85% of them counted one time only. Approximately 0.67% of the sample lies in the top ten. Specimen: Tregs sorted from blood. The receptors derive from a human donor in good health.

This clone was seen more than once but under ten times. The chain carries TRBV10-3 and TRBJ1-6; no clear D gene. In germline, CDR1 is ENHRY, CDR2 SYGVKD. The CDR3 sequence is 14 residues long. Trimming cost V 3 bases and J 9 bases, with 12 bases left between them. CDR3 sequence: CAISDGGLGSPLHF. The CDR3 DNA reads TGTGCCATCAGTGATGGAGGGCTAGGTTCACCCCTCCACTTT.

The gene calls are TRBV5-8 and TRBJ1-2; D not resolved. This CDR3 is 14 amino acids long. V shed 4 bases and J shed 4 bases, with 14 bases lying between them. Germline V gives CDR1 SGHTS, CDR2 YDEGEE. CDR3 coding DNA: TGTGCCAGCAGCCCTCCGGGGATACCCTATGGCTACACCTTC. It codes for CASSPPGIPYGYTF.

This chain joins TRBV4-3 and TRBJ2-7; no clear D gene. V was pared by 4 bases and J by 3 bases, with 4 bases between. The CDR3 extends over 11 amino acids. In germline, CDR1 is LGHNA, CDR2 YSLEER. The CDR3 loop reads CASSRNYEQYF. The CDR3 DNA is TGCGCCAGCAGCCGAAACTACGAGCAGTACTTC.

The chain has TRBV7-9 and TRBJ1-3; a weak D match, TRBD1 (6 bases). V dropped 0 bases and J dropped 0 bases, with 9 bases sitting between them. Germline V CDR1 and CDR2: SEHNR, FQNEAQ (reference sequence). There are 16 residues in the CDR3. The CDR3 DNA follows: TGTGCCAGCAGCTTAGCCCAGGGGAACTCTGGAAACACCATATATTTT. This encodes CASSLAQGNSGNTIYF. The complete variable domain, with remaining parts taken from reference TRBV7-9 and TRBJ1-3, reads DTGVSQNPRHKITKRGQNVTFRCDPISEHNRLYWYRQTLGQGPEFLTYFQNEAQLEKSRLLSDRFSAERPKGSFSTLEIQRTEQGDSAMYLCASSLAQGNSGNTIYFGEGSWLTVV.

The chain employs TRBV9 and TRBJ2-5, with TRBD2 matching 7 bases. V lost 0 bases to trimming and J lost 5 bases; unmatched junction nucleotides: 7. In germline, CDR1 is SGDLS, CDR2 YYNGEE. The CDR3 sequence is 15 residues long. The DNA for the CDR3 is TGTGCCAGCAGCGTAGCAGGGAGGGACTGGGAGACCCAGTACTTC. Encoded protein: CASSVAGRDWETQYF.

The V and J genes are TRBV18 and TRBJ2-7; D is undetermined. V was clipped by 3 bases and J by 1 base, with 13 bases between them. CDR1 KGHSH and CDR2 LQKENI come from the germline V gene. This CDR3 is built from 15 residues. As DNA, the CDR3 is TGTGCCAGCTCACCTCCGACGCTGGGATCCTACGAGCAGTACTTC. Its protein is CASSPPTLGSYEQYF.

CDR3 bases: TGTGCCAGCAGTCTGGACAGAATTAACTATGGCTACACCTTC. This codes for CASSLDRINYGYTF. The chain employs TRBV6-6 and TRBJ1-2, with D tentatively TRBD1 (6 bases). This CDR3 is built from 14 residues. Germline V gene data show CDR1 as MNHNY and CDR2 as SVGAGI (reference sequence). V was pared by 5 bases and J by 1 base, with 11 bases between.

This clone is labeled as medium-sized. This chain joins TRBV4-1 and TRBJ1-2; tentatively, D is TRBD1 (5 bases). The CDR3 contains 15 residues. V was cut by 1 base and J by 4 bases, with 13 bases left in between. Germline V CDR1 and CDR2: MGHRA, YSYEKL. This CDR3 is CASSQAGGNVYGYTF. The CDR3 DNA reads as TGCGCCAGCAGCCAAGCTGGGGGTAACGTCTATGGCTACACCTTC.

The gene calls are TRBV9 and TRBJ1-1; D remains unclear. The CDR3 runs to 13 residues. V was cut by 0 bases and J by 1 base, with 4 bases left in between. From germline, CDR1 is SGDLS and CDR2 YYNGEE. For the CDR3, the DNA is TGTGCCAGCAGCGTAGAGAGGAACACTGAAGCTTTCTTT. Translation gives CASSVERNTEAFF.

This clone was counted a single time. The rearrangement joins TRBV23-1 to TRBJ1-1; D remains unclear. TRBV23-1 is classed as an ORF, of uncertain function. This CDR3 contains 15 residues. Trimming took 3 bases from V and 2 from J, leaving 13 bases between them. This chain's CDR3 is CASSHISLPNTEAFF. For the CDR3, the DNA is TGCGCCAGCAGTCATATCAGCCTCCCCAACACTGAAGCTTTCTTT.

The count of this clone is one. The chain recombines TRBV5-1 with TRBJ2-1; TRBD1 agrees at 10 bases. This CDR3 region has 15 residues. Germline V gene data show CDR1 as SGHRS and CDR2 as YFSETQ. Trimming removed 2 bases from V and 2 bases from J; junction bases left unmatched: 1. The CDR3 nucleotides read TGCGCCAGCAGCTTCGGGACAGGGGCCTACAATGAGCAGTTCTTC. Translated, it gives CASSFGTGAYNEQFF.

This chain connects TRBV12-2 to TRBJ2-7. TRBV12-2 is an annotated pseudogene. This CDR3 region has 18 residues. The CDR3 sequence is CASRLAPSPALGGYEQYF. The CDR3 nucleotides read TGTGCAAGTCGCTTAGCGCCGTCCCCGGCCCTAGGGGGGTACGAGCAGTACTTC.

The CDR3 DNA follows: TGTGCCAGTAGTATGGGGGACAGGGTCGGACAGCCCCAGCATTTT. The encoded protein is CASSMGDRVGQPQHF. The chain joins TRBV19 to TRBJ1-5, with 9 positions matching TRBD1. V was pared by 3 bases and J by 7 bases, with 7 bases of the junction left unmatched. The germline V gene has CDR1 LNHDA and CDR2 SQIVND (reference sequence). CDR3 length: 15 amino acids.

V usage is TRBV11-3 and J usage is TRBJ1-6; 8 bases are a match to TRBD1. V was pared by 3 bases and J by 9 bases, with 4 bases of the junction left unmatched. There are 14 residues in the CDR3. Germline V gene lookup returns CDR1 SGHNT and CDR2 YENEEA. The CDR3 is CASSLGTGGSPLHF. CDR3 coding DNA: TGTGCCAGCAGCTTGGGGACAGGAGGTTCACCCCTCCACTTT.

The V gene is TRBV5-1, the J gene TRBJ1-2, with TRBD1 as a possible D gene (6 bases). Germline-derived CDR1 and CDR2 are SGHRS and YFSETQ. V gave up 0 bases and J gave up 5 bases, with 17 bases separating them. The CDR3 totals 16 residues. This CDR3 is CASSLVGGLRRYGYTF. The CDR3 nucleotides read TGCGCCAGCAGCTTGGTCGGGGGGCTTAGAAGGTATGGCTACACCTTC.

The J gene is TRBJ2-7, the V gene TRBV5-1, with D uncertain. Germline-derived CDR1 and CDR2 are SGHRS and YFSETQ. The CDR3 spans 12 residues. Trimming left V 3 bases short and J 5 bases short, with 9 bases between. The CDR3 nucleotides read TGCGCCAGCAGCTCCTCCTGGAACGAGCAGTACTTC. Its translation: CASSSSWNEQYF.

This chain links TRBV15 with TRBJ1-5; D is possibly TRBD1 (6 bases). CDR3 length: 16 residues. The germline V and J ends were trimmed by 0 bases and 4 bases, with 13 bases remaining between them. Germline CDR1 reads LNHNV; CDR2 reads YYDKDF (reference sequence). As DNA, the CDR3 is TGTGCCACCAGCAGAGATCCCGGGCAGGGGAATCAGCCCCAGCATTTT. As protein: CATSRDPGQGNQPQHF.

This chain connects TRBV18 to TRBJ1-2, with 8 bases lining up with TRBD1. Germline V gene sequence: CDR1 KGHSH, CDR2 LQKENI. V lost 6 bases and J lost 4; bases outside the gene matches: 4. This CDR3 has 13 residues. CDR3 DNA: TGTGCCAGCTCTCAGGACAGGGCCTATGGCTACACCTTC. This sequence encodes CASSQDRAYGYTF.

This rearrangement joins TRBV6-5 to TRBJ1-5; D remains unclear. The CDR3 is made up of 15 amino acids. V was clipped by 0 bases and J by 1 base, with 7 bases between them. Germline CDR1 is MNHEY and CDR2 is SVGAGI. The CDR3 nucleotides read TGTGCCAGCAGTTACTCCGGGTTGAGCAATCAGCCCCAGCATTTT. Translated, it gives CASSYSGLSNQPQHF.

The chain carries TRBV5-1 and TRBJ1-1; the D gene is possibly TRBD1 (5 bases). The V gene lost 3 bases and the J gene lost 4 bases, with 16 bases spanning the gap. Germline V gene data show CDR1 as SGHRS and CDR2 as YFSETQ. This CDR3 contains 15 residues. As DNA, the CDR3 is TGCGCCAGCAGCTCGACCACAGGTTCTTTCACTGAAGCTTTCTTT. The encoded protein is CASSSTTGSFTEAFF.

The chain combines TRBV7-8 with TRBJ2-7; 7 bases fit TRBD1. The CDR3 extends over 16 amino acids. The V gene's germline CDR1 is SGHVS and CDR2 FQNEAQ. The V gene end was trimmed by 1 base and the J gene end by 1 base; junction bases not matched to a gene: 7. The CDR3 nucleotides are TGTGCCAGCAGCTTAGACAAGACAGGGTGGTCCTACGAGCAGTACTTC. It codes for CASSLDKTGWSYEQYF.

This chain uses TRBV6-6 with TRBJ2-2; 9 bases are shared with TRBD1. The V gene end was trimmed by 6 bases and the J gene end by 6 bases; junction bases not matched to a gene: 5. CDR1 and CDR2 (germline): MNHNY, SVGAGI (reference sequence). CDR3 length equals 14 residues. Here the CDR3 reads CASSLQGAPGELFF. CDR3 DNA: TGTGCCAGCAGCTTACAGGGGGCCCCCGGGGAGCTGTTTTTT.

J is TRBJ2-1 and V is TRBV11-3; D is ambiguous. CDR3 length: 15 amino acids. Per germline, CDR1 SGHNT and CDR2 YENEEA. Trimming removed 7 bases from V and 3 bases from J, with 16 bases in between. The CDR3 DNA reads as TGTGCCAGCACCATCGCGAGTCTATACTACAATGAGCAGTTCTTC. Residues: CASTIASLYYNEQFF. Based on the CDR3 plus reference TRBV11-3 and TRBJ2-1, the full variable domain is EAGVVQSPRYKIIEKKQPVAFWCNPISGHNTLYWYLQNLGQGPELLIRYENEEAVDDSQLPKDRFSAERLKGVDSTLKIQPAELGDSAVYLCASTIASLYYNEQFFGPGTRLTVL.

This clone was counted once. The chain couples TRBV5-1 to TRBJ2-1; perhaps TRBD1 as D (6 bases). CDR3 size: 16 residues. CDR1 and CDR2 (germline): SGHRS, YFSETQ. V was shortened by 1 base and J by 3 bases, with 14 bases between the two germline ends. This chain's CDR3 is CASSLFPGAGYNEQFF. The CDR3 region has the DNA TGCGCCAGCAGCTTGTTTCCAGGGGCGGGCTACAATGAGCAGTTCTTC. Using reference TRBV5-1 and TRBJ2-1 for the parts outside the CDR3, the full variable domain is KAGVTQTPRYLIKTRGQQVTLSCSPISGHRSVSWYQQTPGQGLQFLFEYFSETQRNKGNFPGRFSGRQFSNSRSEMNVSTLELGDSALYLCASSLFPGAGYNEQFFGPGTRLTVL.

The gene calls are TRBV6-5 and TRBJ1-5; the match to TRBD1 covers 7 bases. V was clipped by 6 bases and J by 4 bases; unmatched bases: 6. This CDR3 contains 14 residues. Germline CDR1 reads MNHEY; CDR2 reads SVGAGI. This CDR3 is CASSSNRGNQPQHF. CDR3 bases: TGTGCCAGCAGCTCCAACAGGGGAAATCAGCCCCAGCATTTT.

The CDR3 coding sequence is TGTGCCAGTAGTATTGAGGGGGGTCGCACAGATACGCAGTATTTT. Protein sequence: CASSIEGGRTDTQYF. The chain recombines TRBV19 with TRBJ2-3; D might be TRBD1 or TRBD2, each matching 6 bases. Trimming stripped 3 bases from V and 1 base from J, with 11 bases between. The CDR3 extends over 15 amino acids. CDR1 is LNHDA and CDR2 is SQIVND in the germline V gene (reference sequence).

This sequence joins TRBV27 and TRBJ2-2; D is perhaps TRBD1 (6 bases). The germline gives CDR1 MNHEY, CDR2 SMNVEV (reference sequence). Trimming stripped 7 bases from V and 0 bases from J, with 12 bases between. This CDR3 has 15 residues. This chain's CDR3 is CASTQDRPNTGELFF. The CDR3 bases are TGTGCCAGCACTCAGGACAGACCGAACACCGGGGAGCTGTTTTTT.

This chain connects TRBV4-1 to TRBJ1-1, with a tentative D call TRBD1 (6 bases). This CDR3 contains 14 residues. V was pared by 8 bases and J by 5 bases, with 18 bases between. The germline CDR1 and CDR2 sequences are MGHRA and YSYEKL. CDR3 coding DNA: TGCGCCAGCGCACGGGAGGGGGAGTTGACTGAAGCTTTCTTT. Translated: CASAREGELTEAFF.

The chain combines TRBV5-1 with TRBJ1-3; no definite D call. The CDR3 is made up of 16 amino acids. V gave up 1 base and J gave up 2 bases, with 13 bases separating them. The germline V gene encodes CDR1 SGHRS and CDR2 YFSETQ. The CDR3 DNA reads as TGCGCCAGCAGCTTGTCGGTTTCTTACGCTGGAAACACCATATATTTT. Its protein product is CASSLSVSYAGNTIYF.

The chain couples TRBV11-2 to TRBJ1-3; D not resolved. There are 12 residues in the CDR3. Trimming took off 3 bases at V and 4 bases at J, with 4 bases between the two ends. Germline CDR1 is SGHAT and CDR2 is FQNNGV. In DNA, the CDR3 is TGTGCCAGCAGCTTGAGGGGAAACACCATATATTTT. Translation: CASSLRGNTIYF.

This clone was seen more than once but under ten times. The rearrangement uses TRBV2 and TRBJ1-1; perhaps TRBD1 as D (5 bases). This CDR3 contains 13 residues. Trimming took 3 bases from V and 2 from J, leaving 7 bases between them. The germline V gene encodes CDR1 SNHLY and CDR2 FYNNEI. CDR3 in amino acids: CASSEGGNTEAFF. The CDR3 region has the DNA TGTGCCAGCAGTGAGGGGGGTAACACTGAAGCTTTCTTT.

This chain links TRBV25-1 with TRBJ2-2, with D tentatively TRBD2 (6 bases). Germline V gene data show CDR1 as MGHDK and CDR2 as SYGVNS. The CDR3 totals 15 residues. V dropped 6 bases and J dropped 2 bases, with 13 bases sitting between them. The CDR3 spells CASSLGGSNTGELFF. CDR3 nucleotide sequence: TGTGCCAGCAGCTTGGGAGGAAGCAACACCGGGGAGCTGTTTTTT.